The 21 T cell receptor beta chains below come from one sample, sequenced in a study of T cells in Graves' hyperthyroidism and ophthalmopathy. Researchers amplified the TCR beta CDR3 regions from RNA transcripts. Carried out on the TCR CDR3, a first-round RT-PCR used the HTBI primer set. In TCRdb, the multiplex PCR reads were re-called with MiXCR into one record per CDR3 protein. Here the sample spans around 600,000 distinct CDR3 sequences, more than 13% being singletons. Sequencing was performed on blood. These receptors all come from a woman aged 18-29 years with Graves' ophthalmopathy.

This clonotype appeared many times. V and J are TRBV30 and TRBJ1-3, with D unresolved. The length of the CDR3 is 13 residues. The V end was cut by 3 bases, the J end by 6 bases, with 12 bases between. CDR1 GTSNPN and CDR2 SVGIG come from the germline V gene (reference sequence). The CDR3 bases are TGTGCCTGGAGGGATTACATGGAAAACACCATATATTTT. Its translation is CAWRDYMENTIYF.

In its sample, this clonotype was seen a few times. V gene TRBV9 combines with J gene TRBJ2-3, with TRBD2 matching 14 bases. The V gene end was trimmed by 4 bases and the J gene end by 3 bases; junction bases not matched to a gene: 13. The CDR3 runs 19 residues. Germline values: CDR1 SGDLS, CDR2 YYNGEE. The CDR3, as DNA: TGTGCCAGCAGCCCTACGACTAGCGGGAGGGCCCGACGGACAGATACGCAGTATTTT. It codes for CASSPTTSGRARRTDTQYF. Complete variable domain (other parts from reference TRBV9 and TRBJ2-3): DSGVTQTPKHLITATGQRVTLRCSPRSGDLSVYWYQQSLDQGLQFLIQYYNGEERAKGNILERFSAQQFPDLHSELNLSSLELGDSALYFCASSPTTSGRARRTDTQYFGPGTRLTVL.

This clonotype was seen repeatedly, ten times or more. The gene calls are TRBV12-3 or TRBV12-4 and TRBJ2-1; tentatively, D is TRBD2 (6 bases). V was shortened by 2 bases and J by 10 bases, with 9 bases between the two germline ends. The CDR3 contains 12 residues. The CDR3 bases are TGTGCCAGCAGTTTAAGTGGGAGGGAGCAGTTCTTC. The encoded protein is CASSLSGREQFF.

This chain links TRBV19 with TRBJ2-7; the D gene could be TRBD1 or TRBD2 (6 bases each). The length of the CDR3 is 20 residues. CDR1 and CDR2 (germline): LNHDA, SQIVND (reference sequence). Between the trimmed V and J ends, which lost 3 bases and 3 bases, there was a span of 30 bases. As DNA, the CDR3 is TGTGCCAGTAGTATGGTTGGGCTTAAAGGAGAAAGGGGGGTTTTCTACGAGCAGTACTTC. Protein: CASSMVGLKGERGVFYEQYF.

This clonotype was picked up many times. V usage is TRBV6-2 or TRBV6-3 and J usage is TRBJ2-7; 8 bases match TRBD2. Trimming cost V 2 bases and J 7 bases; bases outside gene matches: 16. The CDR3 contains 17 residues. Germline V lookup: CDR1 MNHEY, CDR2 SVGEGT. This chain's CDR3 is CASSYRIYTGGPGEQYF. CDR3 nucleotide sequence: TGTGCCAGCAGTTACCGCATCTATACGGGAGGGCCGGGGGAGCAGTACTTC.

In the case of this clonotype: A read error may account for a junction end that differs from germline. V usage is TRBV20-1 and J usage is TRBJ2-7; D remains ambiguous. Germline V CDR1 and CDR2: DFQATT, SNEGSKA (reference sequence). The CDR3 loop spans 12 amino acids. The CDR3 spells CSASIASSEQYF. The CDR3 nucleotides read TGCAGTGCTAGCATCGCGTCCTCCGAGCAGTACTTC.

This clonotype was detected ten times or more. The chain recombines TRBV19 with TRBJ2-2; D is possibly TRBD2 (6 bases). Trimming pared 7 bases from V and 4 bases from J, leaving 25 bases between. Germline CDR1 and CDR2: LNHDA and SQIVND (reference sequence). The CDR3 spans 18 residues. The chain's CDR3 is CASTRRAGLISTTGELFF. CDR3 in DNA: TGTGCCAGTACCCGGAGGGCCGGACTAATTTCGACCACCGGGGAGCTGTTTTTT.

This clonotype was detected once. CDR3 residues: CASSLEGTGFTDTQYF. The CDR3 bases are TGTGCCAGCAGCTTAGAGGGGACAGGGTTCACAGATACGCAGTATTTT. This rearrangement joins TRBV13 to TRBJ2-3; 9 nucleotides align to TRBD1. From germline, CDR1 is PRHDT and CDR2 FYEKMQ (reference sequence). This CDR3 is built from 16 residues. The trim removed 1 base at V and 2 bases at J, leaving 4 bases unmatched.

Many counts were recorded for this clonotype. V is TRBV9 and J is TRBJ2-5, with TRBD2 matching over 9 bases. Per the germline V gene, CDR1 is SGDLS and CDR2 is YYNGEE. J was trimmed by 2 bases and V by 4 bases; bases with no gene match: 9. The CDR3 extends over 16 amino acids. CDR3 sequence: CASSSRAGGVQETQYF. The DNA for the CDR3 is TGTGCCAGCAGCTCACGAGCGGGAGGAGTTCAAGAGACCCAGTACTTC.

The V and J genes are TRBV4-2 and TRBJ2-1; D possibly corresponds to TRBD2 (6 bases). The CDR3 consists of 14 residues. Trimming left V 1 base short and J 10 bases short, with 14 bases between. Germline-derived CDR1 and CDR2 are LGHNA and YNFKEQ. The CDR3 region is CASSQAGSGYEQFF. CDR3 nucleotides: TGTGCCAGCAGCCAAGCTGGTAGCGGCTACGAGCAGTTCTTC.

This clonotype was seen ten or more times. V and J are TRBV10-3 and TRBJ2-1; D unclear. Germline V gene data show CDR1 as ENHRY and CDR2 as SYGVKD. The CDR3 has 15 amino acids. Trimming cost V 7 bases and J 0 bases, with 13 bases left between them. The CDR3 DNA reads TGTGCCATCACAGAGGACGTGAGCTCCTACAATGAGCAGTTCTTC. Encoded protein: CAITEDVSSYNEQFF.

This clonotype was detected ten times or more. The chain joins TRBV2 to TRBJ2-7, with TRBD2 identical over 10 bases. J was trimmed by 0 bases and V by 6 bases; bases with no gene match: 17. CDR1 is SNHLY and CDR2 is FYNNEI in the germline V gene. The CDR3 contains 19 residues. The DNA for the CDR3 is TGTGCCAGCAGCGCTACAGGGGAATGGGGGACTAGCGTCTCCTACGAGCAGTACTTC. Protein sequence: CASSATGEWGTSVSYEQYF.

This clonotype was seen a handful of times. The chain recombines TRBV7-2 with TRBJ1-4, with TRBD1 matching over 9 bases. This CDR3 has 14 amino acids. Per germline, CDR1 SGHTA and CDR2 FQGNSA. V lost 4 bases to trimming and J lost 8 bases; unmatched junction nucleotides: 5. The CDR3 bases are TGTGCCAGCAGCTCGACAGGGGGTGCGGAAAAACTGTTTTTT. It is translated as CASSSTGGAEKLFF.

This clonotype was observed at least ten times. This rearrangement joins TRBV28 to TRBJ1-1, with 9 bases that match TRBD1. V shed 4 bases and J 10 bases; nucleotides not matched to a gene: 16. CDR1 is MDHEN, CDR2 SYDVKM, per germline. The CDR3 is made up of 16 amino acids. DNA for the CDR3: TGTGCCAGCAGTTCACCGGGACAGGGCGTTCTGGTGGGAGCTTTCTTT. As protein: CASSSPGQGVLVGAFF.

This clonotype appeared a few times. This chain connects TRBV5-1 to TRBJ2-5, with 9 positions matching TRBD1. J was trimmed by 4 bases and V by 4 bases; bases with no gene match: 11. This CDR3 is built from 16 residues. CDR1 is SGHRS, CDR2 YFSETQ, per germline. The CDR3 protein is CASSPRQGEGGETQYF. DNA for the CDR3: TGCGCCAGCAGCCCCCGACAGGGGGAGGGGGGAGAGACCCAGTACTTC.

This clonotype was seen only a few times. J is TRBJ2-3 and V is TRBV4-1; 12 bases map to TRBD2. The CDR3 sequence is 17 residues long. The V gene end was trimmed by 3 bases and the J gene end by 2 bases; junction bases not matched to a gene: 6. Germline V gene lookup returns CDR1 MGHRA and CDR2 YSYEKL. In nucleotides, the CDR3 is TGCGCCAGCAGCCACCGGACTAGCGGGATTAACACAGATACGCAGTATTTT. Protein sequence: CASSHRTSGINTDTQYF.

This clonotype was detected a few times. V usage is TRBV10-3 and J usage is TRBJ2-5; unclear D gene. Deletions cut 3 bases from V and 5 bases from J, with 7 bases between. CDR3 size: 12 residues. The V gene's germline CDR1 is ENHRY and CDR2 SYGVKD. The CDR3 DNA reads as TGTGCCATCAGTGATTCCGCGGAGACCCAGTACTTC. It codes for CAISDSAETQYF.

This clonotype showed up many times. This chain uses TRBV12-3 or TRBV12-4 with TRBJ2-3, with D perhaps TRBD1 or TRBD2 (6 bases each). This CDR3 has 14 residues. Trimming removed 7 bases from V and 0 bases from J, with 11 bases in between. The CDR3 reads CASNSGQSTDTQYF. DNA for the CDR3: TGTGCCAGCAATAGCGGACAGAGCACAGATACGCAGTATTTT.

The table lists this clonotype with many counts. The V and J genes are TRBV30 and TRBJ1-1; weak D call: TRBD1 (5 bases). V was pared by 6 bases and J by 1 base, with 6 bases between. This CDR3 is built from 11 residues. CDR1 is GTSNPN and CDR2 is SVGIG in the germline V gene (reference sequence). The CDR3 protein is CACGGNTEAFF. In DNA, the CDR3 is TGTGCCTGCGGGGGGAACACTGAAGCTTTCTTT.

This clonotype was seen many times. CDR3 sequence (DNA): TGTGCCATTGCGGACAGGGCGAACACTGAAGCTTTCTTT. As protein: CAIADRANTEAFF. The rearrangement links TRBV19 to TRBJ1-1, with 8 bases identical to TRBD1. This CDR3 has 13 residues. Losses at the gene ends were 10 bases for V and 1 base for J; bases not matched to a gene: 5. Germline lookup yields CDR1 LNHDA and CDR2 SQIVND (reference sequence). The whole variable domain, filled in from reference TRBV19 and TRBJ1-1, reads DGGITQSPKYLFRKEGQNVTLSCEQNLNHDAMYWYRQDPGQGLRLIYYSQIVNDFQKGDIAEGYSVSREKKESFPLTVTSAQKNPTAFYLCAIADRANTEAFFGQGTRLTVV.

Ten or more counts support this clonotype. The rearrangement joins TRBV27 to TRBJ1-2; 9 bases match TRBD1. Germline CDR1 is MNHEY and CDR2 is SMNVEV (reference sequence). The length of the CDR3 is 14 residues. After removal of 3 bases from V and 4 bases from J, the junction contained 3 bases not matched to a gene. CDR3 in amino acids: CASSLLGQGYGYTF. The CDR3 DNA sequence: TGTGCCAGCAGTTTGCTGGGACAGGGCTATGGCTACACCTTC.